One and the same sample provided the 27 T cell receptor beta chains below, sequenced in a study of OX40 agonist ivuxolimab in advanced cancers. Sequenced by immunoSEQ multiplex PCR; TCRdb stores in-frame clones only, minus some. The data contain 30,000 to 45,000 clones, around four fifths of them singletons. The sample consisted of CD4+ or CD8+ T cells sorted from blood, taken in a trial of the OX40 agonist ivuxolimab. All receptors come from an adult with an advanced solid tumor such as melanoma, head and neck, liver or kidney cancer.

This clone was seen only a few times. The chain joins TRBV19 to TRBJ1-5; TRBD1 matches at 7 bases. Germline CDR1 is LNHDA and CDR2 is SQIVND (reference sequence). V was pared by 9 bases and J by 1 base, with 6 bases of the junction left unmatched. The CDR3 has 14 residues. CDR3 DNA: TGTGCCAGCAGACAGGGTGCCAGCAATCAGCCCCAGCATTTT. Protein product: CASRQGASNQPQHF. Complete variable domain (other parts from reference TRBV19 and TRBJ1-5): DGGITQSPKYLFRKEGQNVTLSCEQNLNHDAMYWYRQDPGQGLRLIYYSQIVNDFQKGDIAEGYSVSREKKESFPLTVTSAQKNPTAFYLCASRQGASNQPQHFGDGTRLSIL.

This sequence joins TRBV7-9 and TRBJ2-7; D unclear. This CDR3 has 12 residues. Germline V lookup: CDR1 SEHNR, CDR2 FQNEAQ (reference sequence). Deletions cut 1 base from V and 6 bases from J, with 7 bases between. Here the CDR3 reads CASSLGSLEQYF. CDR3 bases: TGTGCCAGCAGCTTAGGGTCTCTCGAGCAGTACTTC.

This chain uses TRBV6-5 with TRBJ2-7; D may be TRBD1 (5 bases). There are 12 residues in the CDR3. Germline CDR1 and CDR2: MNHEY and SVGAGI. Trimming stripped 2 bases from V and 3 bases from J, with 5 bases between. CDR3 DNA sequence: TGTGCCAGCAGTTACACAGGCTACGAGCAGTACTTC. It is translated as CASSYTGYEQYF.

CDR3: CASSPTGDEKLFF. CDR3 nucleotide sequence: TGTGCCAGCAGCCCGACAGGGGATGAAAAACTGTTTTTT. The rearrangement uses TRBV28 and TRBJ1-4, with 8 bases that match TRBD1. CDR3 length equals 13 residues. CDR1 MDHEN and CDR2 SYDVKM come from the germline V gene. V dropped 6 bases and J dropped 6; count of bases not matched to a gene: 3.

The rearrangement joins TRBV7-2 to TRBJ2-2; D could derive from TRBD1 or TRBD2 (5 bases each). V was shortened by 6 bases and J by 4 bases, with 15 bases between the two germline ends. Germline V gene sequence: CDR1 SGHTA, CDR2 FQGNSA. The CDR3 sequence is 15 residues long. CDR3 loop: CASSPPPGTTGELFF. CDR3 sequence (DNA): TGTGCCAGCAGTCCGCCCCCAGGGACCACCGGGGAGCTGTTTTTT.

This chain connects TRBV7-3 to TRBJ2-1; TRBD2 agrees at 12 bases. This CDR3 spans 16 amino acids. Germline values: CDR1 SGHTA, CDR2 FQGTGA. The V segment lost 3 bases and the J segment 5 bases; nucleotides outside the gene matches: 5. The CDR3 sequence is CASSLLAGGPDNEQFF. The CDR3 nucleotides are TGTGCCAGCAGCTTGCTAGCGGGAGGGCCGGACAATGAGCAGTTCTTC.

The J gene is TRBJ1-2, the V gene TRBV4-1; D perhaps matches TRBD1 (6 bases). V was pared by 4 bases and J by 7 bases, with 19 bases between. The CDR3 has 15 amino acids. Germline V gives CDR1 MGHRA, CDR2 YSYEKL. CDR3 DNA sequence: TGCGCCAGCAGCCCCGAAACGACAGGTATTATTGGCTACACCTTC. Residues: CASSPETTGIIGYTF.

V is TRBV18 and J is TRBJ2-1, with D possibly being TRBD1 or TRBD2 (6 bases each). CDR1 KGHSH and CDR2 LQKENI come from the germline V gene. The CDR3 is made up of 13 amino acids. V lost 3 bases to trimming and J lost 9 bases, with 12 bases between them. CDR3 region: CASSPRGAGEQFF. DNA for the CDR3: TGTGCCAGCTCACCGAGGGGGGCCGGTGAGCAGTTCTTC.

This chain links TRBV7-9 with TRBJ2-5; D not certain. The CDR3 spans 12 residues. The V end lost 3 bases, the J end lost 5 bases, and 7 bases lay between the germline ends. Germline V gene sequence: CDR1 SEHNR, CDR2 FQNEAQ (reference sequence). The CDR3 DNA reads as TGTGCCAGCAGCTTTAACGGCGAGACCCAGTACTTC. Translation: CASSFNGETQYF.

V is TRBV29-1 and J is TRBJ2-3; tentatively, D is TRBD1 (5 bases). In germline, CDR1 is SQVTM, CDR2 ANQGSEA. There are 12 residues in the CDR3. V shed 6 bases and J shed 5 bases, with 12 bases lying between them. The CDR3 sequence is CSVERQQDTQYF. In nucleotides, the CDR3 is TGCAGCGTAGAAAGACAGCAAGATACGCAGTATTTT.

This sequence joins TRBV27 and TRBJ1-5; D remains unclear. This CDR3 has 14 residues. Germline V gives CDR1 MNHEY, CDR2 SMNVEV (reference sequence). V was shortened by 5 bases and J by 3 bases, with 11 bases between the two germline ends. CDR3 in DNA: TGTGCCAGCAGTAAGGGTTACCCCAATCAGCCCCAGCATTTT. This sequence encodes CASSKGYPNQPQHF.

The chain carries TRBV19 and TRBJ2-3; tentative D call: TRBD1 (6 bases). Per the germline V gene, CDR1 is LNHDA and CDR2 is SQIVND (reference sequence). The V and J ends lost 2 bases and 2 bases respectively, with 17 bases between them. The CDR3 is made up of 17 amino acids. CDR3 coding DNA: TGTGCCAGTAGTATAAAAAATTCGGGACATTCCACAGATACGCAGTATTTT. Translated: CASSIKNSGHSTDTQYF.

The gene calls are TRBV6-6 and TRBJ1-4; no definite D call. This CDR3 region has 14 residues. Germline V lookup: CDR1 MNHNY, CDR2 SVGAGI (reference sequence). V dropped 5 bases and J dropped 5 bases, with 12 bases sitting between them. CDR3 sequence (DNA): TGTGCCAGCAGTCTTCAGGCCTTGAATGAAAAACTGTTTTTT. It encodes CASSLQALNEKLFF.

The chain has TRBV2 and TRBJ2-1, with TRBD1 matching 7 bases. Germline V gene data show CDR1 as SNHLY and CDR2 as FYNNEI. V shed 8 bases and J 6 bases; nucleotides not matched to a gene: 7. The CDR3 extends over 13 amino acids. This chain's CDR3 is CASPEGAVNEQFF. The CDR3 nucleotides are TGTGCCAGCCCTGAGGGGGCAGTCAATGAGCAGTTCTTC.

This clone was recorded once. The J gene is TRBJ2-5, the V gene TRBV11-2; D unresolved. The J call is uncertain, as TRBJ2-7 better fits the DNA end. The V gene's germline CDR1 is SGHAT and CDR2 FQNNGV. This CDR3 contains 14 residues. The CDR3 DNA follows: TGTGCCAGCAGCTTAGACGGTTACCCCTACGAGCAGTACTTC. It translates to CASSLDGYPYEQYF.

This clone was seen a handful of times. This sequence joins TRBV7-2 and TRBJ1-1; unclear D gene. Germline CDR1 reads SGHTA; CDR2 reads FQGNSA. V lost 0 bases and J 3 bases, leaving 14 bases between the germline ends. This CDR3 has 16 amino acids. The CDR3 here is CASSLALGRSDTEAFF. CDR3 in DNA: TGTGCCAGCAGCTTAGCGCTAGGGAGATCGGACACTGAAGCTTTCTTT.

This sequence joins TRBV7-9 and TRBJ2-3, with D possibly TRBD2 on 6 matching bases. The CDR3 is made up of 14 amino acids. Deletions cut 6 bases from V and 1 base from J, with 11 bases between. CDR1 and CDR2 from the germline V gene are SEHNR and FQNEAQ (reference sequence). In nucleotides, the CDR3 is TGTGCCAGCAGTTCCTGGGAGGGCACAGATACGCAGTATTTT. Protein: CASSSWEGTDTQYF.

The V gene is TRBV27, the J gene TRBJ1-4, with D possibly matching TRBD1 (6 bases). This CDR3 contains 14 residues. In germline, CDR1 is MNHEY, CDR2 SMNVEV (reference sequence). The germline V and J ends were trimmed by 5 bases and 4 bases, with 11 bases remaining between them. CDR3: CASSNGGLNEKLFF. For the CDR3, the DNA is TGTGCCAGCAGTAACGGGGGCCTTAATGAAAAACTGTTTTTT.

The chain combines TRBV28 with TRBJ1-1; tentatively, D is TRBD1 (6 bases). The V end lost 4 bases, the J end lost 11 bases, and 17 bases lay between the germline ends. CDR3 length equals 13 residues. Looked up from germline, CDR1 is MDHEN and CDR2 is SYDVKM. The CDR3 DNA is TGTGCCAGCAGTTCCCCACAGGGTCTGTGGGCTTTCTTT. Residues: CASSSPQGLWAFF.

This clone was recorded once. The chain recombines TRBV28 with TRBJ1-2, with TRBD1 matching over 7 bases. The CDR3 runs to 15 residues. Trimming took 2 bases from V and 3 from J; bases not matched to a gene: 6. The V gene's germline CDR1 is MDHEN and CDR2 SYDVKM. DNA of the CDR3: TGTGCCAGCAGTTTACGAGACAGGGCCGACTATGGCTACACCTTC. Translation: CASSLRDRADYGYTF.

V is TRBV9 and J is TRBJ2-1; the match to TRBD2 covers 8 bases. Germline V lookup: CDR1 SGDLS, CDR2 YYNGEE. V lost 0 bases, J lost 8 bases, and 7 bases stayed unmatched. The CDR3 is 15 residues long. CDR3: CASSVAGLVRDEQFF. The CDR3 coding sequence is TGTGCCAGCAGCGTAGCGGGACTAGTTAGAGATGAGCAGTTCTTC.

The chain is built from TRBV27 and TRBJ2-1; D gene unclear. The CDR3 is made up of 14 amino acids. CDR1 MNHEY and CDR2 SMNVEV come from the germline V gene (reference sequence). Trimming removed 2 bases at V and 7 bases at J, with 12 bases between. DNA of the CDR3: TGTGCCAGCAGTTTAAGTCCGTACACGAATGAGCAGTTCTTC. Translated, it gives CASSLSPYTNEQFF.

The V and J genes are TRBV7-6 and TRBJ2-7; TRBD2 might be the D (6 bases). Trimming left V 5 bases short and J 5 bases short, with 16 bases between. Germline values: CDR1 SGHVS, CDR2 FNYEAQ. The CDR3 runs 14 residues. For the CDR3, the DNA is TGTGCCAGCAGCCGCCGGACGGGGGATGACGAGCAGTACTTC. Its translation is CASSRRTGDDEQYF.

V usage is TRBV18 and J usage is TRBJ2-7; D is perhaps TRBD1 (5 bases). Germline CDR1 reads KGHSH; CDR2 reads LQKENI. The V and J ends lost 3 bases and 4 bases respectively, with 19 bases between them. The length of the CDR3 is 16 residues. CDR3: CASSPAGPPLNYEQYF. DNA for the CDR3: TGTGCCAGCTCACCGGCAGGGCCCCCACTGAATTACGAGCAGTACTTC.

This chain joins TRBV6-1 and TRBJ2-1; TRBD2 is a possible D gene (6 bases). V lost 10 bases, J lost 4 bases, and 20 bases lay in between. This CDR3 comprises 15 residues. Germline CDR1 reads MNHNS; CDR2 reads SASEGT. CDR3 sequence: CATTLGGGAYNEQFF. CDR3 nucleotide sequence: TGTGCCACCACCCTTGGTGGCGGGGCGTACAATGAGCAGTTCTTC.

V gene TRBV19 combines with J gene TRBJ2-1, with 12 positions matching TRBD2. V lost 5 bases to trimming and J lost 6 bases; unmatched junction nucleotides: 5. The length of the CDR3 is 15 residues. Germline lookup yields CDR1 LNHDA and CDR2 SQIVND (reference sequence). The CDR3 here is CASSWTSGIGNEQFF. DNA of the CDR3: TGTGCCAGTAGTTGGACTAGCGGGATTGGCAATGAGCAGTTCTTC.

This clone has just one count. A much larger clone lies one base from this, so it may be a read error. The chain couples TRBV6-5 to TRBJ1-5; TRBD1 matches at 7 bases. CDR1 and CDR2 from the germline V gene are MNHEY and SVGAGI. The length of the CDR3 is 15 residues. The CDR3 here is CASGYGTAYNQPQHF. As DNA, the CDR3 is TGTGCCAGCGGTTACGGGACAGCTTACAATCAGCCCCAGCATTTT.